Listed here is a single T cell receptor beta chain. The CDR3 end is not reached by the read, which stops 3 residues before it; the germline J gene fills it in. The data belong to a study of T cells in women clearing cervical HPV infection. Per germline, CDR1 SGHDN and CDR2 FVKESK. The V and J ends lost 1 base and 4 bases respectively, with 8 bases between them. The CDR3 has 14 residues. Here immunoSEQ multiplex PCR was the method, and the copy in TCRdb shows in-frame clones only, minus some. In total, the table holds approximately 12,000 clones. The receptor comes from a woman between 18 and 70 years old with a cervical HPV16 infection that either progressed to CIN3+ or cleared (not recorded which). Sequencing was performed on blood buffy coat. This chain uses TRBV14 with TRBJ2-1; D unclear. This chain's CDR3 is CASSQATGYNEQFF. CDR3 DNA, as far as it was read: TGTGCCAGCAGCCAAGCGACTGGGTACAATGAG.